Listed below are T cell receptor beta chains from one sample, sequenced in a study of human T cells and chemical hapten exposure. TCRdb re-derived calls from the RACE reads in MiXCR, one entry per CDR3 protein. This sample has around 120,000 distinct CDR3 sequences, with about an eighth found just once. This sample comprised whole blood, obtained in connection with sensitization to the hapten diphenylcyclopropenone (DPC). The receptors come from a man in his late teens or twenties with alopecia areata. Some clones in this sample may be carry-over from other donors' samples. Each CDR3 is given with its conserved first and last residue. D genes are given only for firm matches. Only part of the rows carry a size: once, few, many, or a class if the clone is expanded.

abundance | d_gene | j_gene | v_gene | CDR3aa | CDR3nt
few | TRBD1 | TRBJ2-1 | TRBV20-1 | CSARDYGTGSHEQFF | TGCAGTGCTAGAGATTATGGGACAGGGTCGCATGAGCAGTTCTTC
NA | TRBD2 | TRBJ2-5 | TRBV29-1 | CSVDGLAAQETQYF | TGCAGCGTTGACGGACTAGCGGCACAAGAGACCCAGTACTTC
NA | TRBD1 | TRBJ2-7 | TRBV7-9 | CASSFPGQGIYEQYF | TGTGCCAGCAGCTTCCCAGGACAGGGAATCTACGAGCAGTACTTC
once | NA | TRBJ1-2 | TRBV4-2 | CASSQNTGNSYGYTF | TGTGCCAGCAGCCAAAATACAGGGAACAGCTATGGCTACACCTTC
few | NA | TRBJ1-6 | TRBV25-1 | CASSQGLFSPLHF | TGTGCCAGCAGCCAGGGTCTGTTTTCACCCCTCCACTTT
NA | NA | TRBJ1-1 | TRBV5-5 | CASSLANRNTEAFF | TGTGCCAGCAGCTTGGCAAATAGAAACACTGAAGCTTTCTTT
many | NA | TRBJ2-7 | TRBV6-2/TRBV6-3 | CASSLRRYSYEQYF | TGTGCCAGCAGTTTGAGGCGCTATTCCTACGAGCAGTACTTC
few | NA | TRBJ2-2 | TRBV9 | CASSFRFTGELFF | TGTGCCAGCAGCTTCCGATTCACCGGGGAGCTGTTTTTT
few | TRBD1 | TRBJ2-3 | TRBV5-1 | CASSFRTGAITDTQYF | TGCGCCAGCAGCTTCCGGACAGGGGCGATCACAGATACGCAGTATTTT
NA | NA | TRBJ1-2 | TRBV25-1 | CASSEFTDGRNGYTF | TGTGCCAGCAGTGAGTTCACGGACGGACGTAATGGCTACACCTTC
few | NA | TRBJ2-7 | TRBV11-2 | CASSLSPGWEYF | TGTGCCAGCAGCTTATCCCCAGGATGGGAGTACTTC
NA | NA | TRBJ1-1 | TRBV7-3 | CASSPDNSMNTEAFF | TGTGCCAGCAGCCCGGACAACTCCATGAACACTGAAGCTTTCTTT
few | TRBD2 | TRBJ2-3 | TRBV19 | CASRIVAGLSTDTQYF | TGTGCCAGTAGGATAGTCGCGGGACTAAGCACAGATACGCAGTATTTT
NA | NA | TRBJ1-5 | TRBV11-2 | CASSAMSGPSQPQHF | TGTGCCAGCAGCGCTATGTCAGGGCCGAGTCAGCCCCAGCATTTT
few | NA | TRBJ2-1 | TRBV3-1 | CASSQRPGVTQFF | TGTGCCAGCAGCCAAAGACCGGGGGTTACGCAGTTCTTC
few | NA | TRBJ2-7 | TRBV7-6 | CASSLRATYEQYF | TGTGCCAGCAGCTTAAGGGCAACCTACGAGCAGTACTTC
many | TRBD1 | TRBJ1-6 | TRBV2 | CASSRAGTANSPLHF | TGTGCCAGCAGTCGGGCCGGGACAGCCAATTCACCCCTCCACTTT
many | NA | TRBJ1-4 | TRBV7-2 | CASSLAGKEKLFF | TGTGCCAGCAGCTTAGCGGGAAAAGAAAAACTGTTTTTT
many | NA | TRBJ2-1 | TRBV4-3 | CASSHGGGADNEQFF | TGCGCCAGCAGCCACGGAGGGGGCGCCGACAATGAGCAGTTCTTC
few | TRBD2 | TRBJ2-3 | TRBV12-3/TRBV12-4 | CASRVAGGTDTQYF | TGTGCCAGCAGGGTAGCGGGGGGCACAGATACGCAGTATTTT
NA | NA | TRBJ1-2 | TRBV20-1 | CSAGGGSPNYGYTF | TGCAGTGCTGGTGGGGGATCACCTAACTATGGCTACACCTTC
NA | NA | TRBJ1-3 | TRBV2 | CASRRGAGNTIYF | TGTGCCAGCAGACGCGGGGCTGGAAACACCATATATTTT
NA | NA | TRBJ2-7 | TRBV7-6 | CASSPNSHRVYEQYF | TGTGCCAGCAGCCCAAACTCCCACAGGGTCTACGAGCAGTACTTC
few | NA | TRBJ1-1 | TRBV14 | CASSMAMGSMNTEAFF | TGTGCCAGCAGCATGGCGATGGGGTCCATGAACACTGAAGCTTTCTTT
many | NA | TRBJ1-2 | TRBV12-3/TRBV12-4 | CASSLGPTGYTF | TGTGCCAGCAGTTTAGGGCCGACCGGCTACACCTTC
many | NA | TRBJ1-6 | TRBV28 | CASTESSYNSPLHF | TGTGCCAGCACAGAGAGCTCCTATAATTCACCCCTCCACTTT
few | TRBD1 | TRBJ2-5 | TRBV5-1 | CASSVTGGQETQYF | TGCGCCAGCAGCGTGACAGGGGGCCAAGAGACCCAGTACTTC
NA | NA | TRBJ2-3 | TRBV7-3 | CASSLYFGSTDTQYF | TGTGCCAGCAGCTTATATTTCGGCAGCACAGATACGCAGTATTTT
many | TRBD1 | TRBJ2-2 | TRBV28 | CASKRLSGQENTGELFF | TGTGCCAGCAAAAGGCTTTCGGGACAGGAGAACACCGGGGAGCTGTTTTTT
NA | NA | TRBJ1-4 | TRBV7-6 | CASSLVRGDTFGEKLFF | TGTGCCAGCAGCTTAGTCCGTGGGGACACCTTCGGTGAAAAACTGTTTTTT
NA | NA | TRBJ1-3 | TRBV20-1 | CSAGAPGNTIYF | TGCAGTGCAGGGGCCCCTGGAAACACCATATATTTT
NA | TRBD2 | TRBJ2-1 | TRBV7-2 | CASSLAGVSYNEQFF | TGTGCCAGCAGCCTAGCGGGGGTCTCCTACAATGAGCAGTTCTTC
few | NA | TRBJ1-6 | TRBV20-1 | CSASGGWASSYNSPLHF | TGCAGTGCTAGTGGGGGCTGGGCTAGCTCCTATAATTCACCCCTCCACTTT
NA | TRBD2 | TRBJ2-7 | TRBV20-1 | CSAIYPSGGDEQYF | TGCAGTGCTATATACCCTAGCGGGGGCGACGAGCAGTACTTC
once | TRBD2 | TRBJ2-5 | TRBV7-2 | CASSPGGAAQETQYF | TGTGCCAGCAGCCCGGGGGGGGCCGCCCAAGAGACCCAGTACTTC
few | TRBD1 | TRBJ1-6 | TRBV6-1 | CASSEEFGTGYSPLHF | TGTGCCAGCAGTGAGGAATTCGGGACAGGATATTCACCCCTCCACTTT
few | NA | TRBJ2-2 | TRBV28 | CASSLIGYLATGELFF | TGTGCCAGCAGTTTAATCGGATACCTGGCCACCGGGGAGCTGTTTTTT
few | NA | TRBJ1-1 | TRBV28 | CASVLWGRTEAFF | TGTGCCAGCGTTCTCTGGGGTAGGACTGAAGCTTTCTTT
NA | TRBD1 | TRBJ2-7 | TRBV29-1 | CSAETGGYEQYF | TGCAGCGCAGAGACAGGGGGATACGAGCAGTACTTC
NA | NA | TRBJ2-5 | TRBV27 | CASSLRQGEPTLETQYF | TGTGCCAGCAGTTTAAGGCAGGGCGAGCCGACCCTGGAGACCCAGTACTTC
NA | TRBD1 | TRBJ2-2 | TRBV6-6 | CASSYGDRANTGELFF | TGTGCCAGCAGTTACGGGGACAGGGCTAACACCGGGGAGCTGTTTTTT
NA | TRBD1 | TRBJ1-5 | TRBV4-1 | CASRLTGGNQPQHF | TGCGCCAGCAGACTTACAGGGGGCAATCAGCCCCAGCATTTT
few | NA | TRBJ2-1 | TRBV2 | CASRSRDTEQFF | TGTGCCAGCAGGAGTCGAGACACTGAGCAGTTCTTC
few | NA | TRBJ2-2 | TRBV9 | CASSVIYTLGTGELFF | TGTGCCAGCAGCGTGATATACACCTTGGGCACCGGGGAGCTGTTTTTT
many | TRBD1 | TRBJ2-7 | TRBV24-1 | CATSDRDRGTYEQYF | TGTGCCACCAGTGACCGGGACAGGGGGACCTACGAGCAGTACTTC
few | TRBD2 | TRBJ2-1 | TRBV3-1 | CASSQVGLAGVNEQFF | TGTGCCAGCAGCCAAGTTGGTCTAGCGGGGGTTAATGAGCAGTTCTTC
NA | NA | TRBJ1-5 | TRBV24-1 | CATSDPLNNQPQHF | TGTGCCACCAGTGACCCCCTAAATAATCAGCCCCAGCATTTT
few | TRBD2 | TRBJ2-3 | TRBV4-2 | CASSQVLAGGGSTDTQYF | TGTGCCAGCAGCCAAGTTCTAGCGGGGGGCGGGAGCACAGATACGCAGTATTTT
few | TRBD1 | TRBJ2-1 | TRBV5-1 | CASSSGQATLAQFF | TGCGCCAGCAGTTCCGGACAGGCAACTCTGGCGCAGTTCTTC
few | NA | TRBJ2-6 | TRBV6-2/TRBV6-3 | CASTPTGRITGANVLTF | TGTGCCAGCACCCCTACAGGGAGGATTACTGGGGCCAACGTCCTGACTTTC
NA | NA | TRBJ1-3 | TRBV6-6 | CASIADGSGNTIYF | TGTGCCAGCATCGCGGACGGCTCTGGAAACACCATATATTTT
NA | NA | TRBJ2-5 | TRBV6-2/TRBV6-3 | CASRLQGLMLRTVETQYF | TGTGCCAGCAGGCTACAGGGACTGATGTTGAGGACGGTGGAGACCCAGTACTTC
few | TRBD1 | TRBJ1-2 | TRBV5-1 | CASSLGVRQGDGYTF | TGCGCCAGCAGCTTGGGAGTACGGCAGGGGGATGGCTACACCTTC
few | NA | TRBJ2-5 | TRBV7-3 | CASSYRAGSQETQYF | TGTGCCAGCAGCTACAGAGCCGGGAGCCAAGAGACCCAGTACTTC
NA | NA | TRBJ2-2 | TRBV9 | CASSVDLPTGELFF | TGTGCCAGCAGCGTAGATCTTCCGACCGGGGAGCTGTTTTTT
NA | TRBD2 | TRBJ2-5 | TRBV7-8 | CASSRAGGPGETQYF | TGTGCCAGCAGCAGAGCGGGGGGGCCTGGGGAGACCCAGTACTTC
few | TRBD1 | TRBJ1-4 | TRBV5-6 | CASSTTGTGEEKLFF | TGTGCCAGCAGCACAACCGGGACAGGAGAAGAAAAACTGTTTTTT
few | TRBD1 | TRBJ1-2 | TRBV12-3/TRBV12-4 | CASSPPGQVIYGYTF | TGTGCCAGCAGTCCGCCGGGACAGGTCATCTATGGCTACACCTTC